The source of this T cell receptor (beta chain) is a study of T cell responses to AZD1222 COVID-19 vaccine. Across the whole study: Both about-4-week and about-12-week second-dose recipients were combined. Study-wide results and limits: When two AZD1222 doses had been given, Spike-specific TCR breadth and depth rose. Variant regions that are unmutated are reportedly the target of nearly half of spike-specific TCRs. Clonal diversity was possibly underestimated, and white British individuals and females predominated among donors.

Clones were read by immunoSEQ multiplex PCR, and TCRdb kept only the in-frame ones, dropping some. The repertoire consists of roughly 180,000 clones, with roughly 93% occurring once and the leading ten covering 7% to 9.5%. Notes on this clone: Its antigen is not known.

Germline CDR1 SGHRS, CDR2 YFSETQ. CDR3 length: 17 amino acids. The V and J ends lost 1 base and 0 bases, in that order; junction bases with no gene match: 8. This clonotype was sampled from an adult in good health. The chain couples TRBV5-1 to TRBJ1-1; TRBD1 aligns across 8 bases. Source: peripheral blood, taken on day 0 of AZD1222 vaccination. CDR3 DNA: TGCGCCAGCAGCTTGAAGTCCCGGACAGGGATGAACACTGAAGCTTTCTTT. Protein sequence: CASSLKSRTGMNTEAFF. The variable domain in full, completed from reference TRBV5-1 and TRBJ1-1, reads KAGVTQTPRYLIKTRGQQVTLSCSPISGHRSVSWYQQTPGQGLQFLFEYFSETQRNKGNFPGRFSGRQFSNSRSEMNVSTLELGDSALYLCASSLKSRTGMNTEAFFGQGTRLTVV.